A single sample is the source of the 27 T cell receptor beta chains below, sequenced in a study of blood T cell repertoires in COVID-19. Clones were sequenced by immunoSEQ multiplex PCR, and TCRdb holds only the in-frame ones, with some missing. The sample includes tens of thousands of clones, about four fifths of them seen just once. Sequences were obtained from peripheral blood. The receptors were sampled from a woman aged 55-75 years with acute or convalescent COVID-19.

The chain employs TRBV3-1 (or the pseudogene TRBV3-2) and TRBJ1-6; D is ambiguous. Trimming removed 5 bases from V and 6 bases from J, with 14 bases in between. This CDR3 has 15 amino acids. Germline CDR1 and CDR2: LGHDT and YNNKEL (reference sequence). The CDR3 sequence is CASSSGRRPNSPLHF. The CDR3 DNA is TGTGCCAGCAGCTCGGGTAGGAGGCCTAATTCACCCCTCCACTTT.

CDR3 residues: CASSPLTLTGGDYGYTF. The DNA for the CDR3 is TGTGCCAGCAGCCCTTTAACCCTTACAGGGGGCGACTATGGCTACACCTTC. The gene calls are TRBV5-5 and TRBJ1-2; the match to TRBD1 covers 9 bases. The ends lost 4 bases at V and 3 bases at J; junction bases unmatched: 13. The CDR3 runs 17 residues. Germline CDR1 and CDR2: SGHKS and YYEKEE (reference sequence).

The rearrangement joins TRBV29-1 to TRBJ1-4, with D perhaps matching TRBD1 (5 bases). From germline, CDR1 is SQVTM and CDR2 ANQGSEA. There are 14 residues in the CDR3. V lost 7 bases, J lost 5 bases, and 17 bases lay in between. The DNA of the CDR3 is TGCAGCGCCGGAGGGGAGGGGCGAAATGAAAAACTGTTTTTT. It specifies CSAGGEGRNEKLFF.

This sequence joins TRBV7-8 and TRBJ1-2, with D perhaps TRBD1 (6 bases). With 5 bases removed from V and 4 bases from J, the gap between germline ends came to 14 bases. Germline V gene lookup returns CDR1 SGHVS and CDR2 FQNEAQ. The CDR3 consists of 14 residues. In DNA form, the CDR3 reads TGTGCCAGCAGCCTCAACCAGGGGAGCTATGGCTACACCTTC. This sequence encodes CASSLNQGSYGYTF.

This rearrangement joins TRBV19 to TRBJ1-5; D is uncertain. There are 17 residues in the CDR3. V lost 1 base to trimming and J lost 0 bases, with 13 bases between them. The germline CDR1 and CDR2 sequences are LNHDA and SQIVND (reference sequence). CDR3 nucleotide sequence: TGTGCCAGTAGTATAGGGGGAGTAGGCTCTAGCAATCAGCCCCAGCATTTT. It specifies CASSIGGVGSSNQPQHF.

A single count supports this clone. V is TRBV9 and J is TRBJ1-4; tentative D call: TRBD1 (6 bases). Germline CDR1 and CDR2: SGDLS and YYNGEE. V lost 4 bases to trimming and J lost 0 bases, with 22 bases between them. This CDR3 has 19 amino acids. The CDR3 DNA is TGTGCCAGCAGCCCGAGCGTGGGGACAAGCGCGACAACTAATGAAAAACTGTTTTTT. Its protein is CASSPSVGTSATTNEKLFF.

The rearrangement links TRBV10-3 to TRBJ1-2, with D possibly being TRBD1 (6 bases). CDR1 is ENHRY, CDR2 SYGVKD, per germline. The CDR3 totals 13 residues. The V gene lost 6 bases and the J gene lost 14 bases, with 22 bases spanning the gap. CDR3 coding DNA: TGTGCCATCAGCCCGGGGGCGGGGACTATGAAAACCTTC. Translation gives CAISPGAGTMKTF.

The CDR3 DNA sequence: TGTGCCAGCAGCTTGGGCCCACAGGGGGGCAGCAATCAGCCCCAGCATTTT. It codes for CASSLGPQGGSNQPQHF. This chain connects TRBV5-5 to TRBJ1-5; TRBD1 agrees at 8 bases. Germline lookup yields CDR1 SGHKS and CDR2 YYEKEE (reference sequence). CDR3 size: 17 residues. The V and J ends lost 0 bases and 1 base, in that order; junction bases with no gene match: 6.

The chain couples TRBV5-4 to TRBJ2-1; D gene ambiguous. The germline V gene encodes CDR1 SGHNT and CDR2 YYREEE (reference sequence). The CDR3 totals 12 residues. V was shortened by 4 bases and J by 12 bases, with 14 bases between the two germline ends. The CDR3 protein is CASSLLSGGQFF. The CDR3 DNA reads TGTGCCAGCAGCCTTCTTAGTGGCGGGCAGTTCTTC.

The CDR3 DNA follows: TGCGCCAGCAGCCAAGAAAACAGAAGAGAGACCCAGTACTTC. It encodes CASSQENRRETQYF. The chain links TRBV4-1 to TRBJ2-5; no clear D. From germline, CDR1 is MGHRA and CDR2 YSYEKL. Trimming cost V 0 bases and J 4 bases, with 9 bases left between them. This CDR3 comprises 14 residues.

The chain links TRBV20-1 to TRBJ2-2; 7 bases match TRBD2. Germline CDR1 is DFQATT and CDR2 is SNEGSKA (reference sequence). J gave up 3 bases and V 3 bases, and 4 bases lay outside the gene matches. The CDR3 covers 14 residues. Here the CDR3 DNA reads TGCAGTGCTAGTCGGGGGGTGGACACCGGGGAGCTGTTTTTT. This codes for CSASRGVDTGELFF.

This clone appeared a single time. V gene TRBV4-3 combines with J gene TRBJ2-1; 10 nucleotides align to TRBD2. Germline V gene lookup returns CDR1 LGHNA and CDR2 YSLEER. J was trimmed by 3 bases and V by 3 bases; bases with no gene match: 8. There are 17 residues in the CDR3. CDR3 sequence (DNA): TGCGCCAGCAGCCAGACCTGGTTAGCGGGGGGCTACAATGAGCAGTTCTTC. This translates into CASSQTWLAGGYNEQFF.

The sample holds one count of this clone. The J gene is TRBJ2-1, the V gene TRBV5-4; D uncertain. In germline, CDR1 is SGHNT, CDR2 YYREEE (reference sequence). With 1 base removed from V and 4 bases from J, the gap between germline ends came to 9 bases. The CDR3 contains 14 residues. Here the CDR3 reads CASSLMGSYNEQFF. The CDR3 DNA reads TGTGCCAGCAGCTTGATGGGCAGTTACAATGAGCAGTTCTTC.

V gene TRBV4-1 combines with J gene TRBJ1-1; D not certain. V dropped 2 bases and J dropped 5 bases, with 15 bases sitting between them. CDR3 length equals 15 residues. Germline V gene lookup returns CDR1 MGHRA and CDR2 YSYEKL. The CDR3 DNA follows: TGCGCCAGCAGCCAACTAGGACTCAGGAGGACTGAAGCTTTCTTT. Translating it yields CASSQLGLRRTEAFF.

This sequence joins TRBV29-1 and TRBJ1-1; D gene ambiguous. This CDR3 region has 12 residues. V dropped 3 bases and J dropped 0 bases, with 5 bases sitting between them. Germline CDR1 reads SQVTM; CDR2 reads ANQGSEA. The CDR3, as DNA: TGCAGCGTTGAGAGGTTGAACACTGAAGCTTTCTTT. This gives the protein CSVERLNTEAFF.

The chain combines TRBV9 with TRBJ1-6, with unresolved D. The CDR3 runs to 13 residues. From germline, CDR1 is SGDLS and CDR2 YYNGEE. The V end lost 4 bases, the J end lost 10 bases, and 12 bases lay between the germline ends. The CDR3 region has the DNA TGTGCCAGCAGCACTAGCCAAATGTCACCCCTCCACTTT. This translates into CASSTSQMSPLHF.

This clone came up once. The chain combines TRBV6-5 with TRBJ1-1; 8 positions match TRBD1. The CDR3 contains 12 residues. The ends lost 6 bases at V and 8 bases at J; junction bases unmatched: 5. The germline gives CDR1 MNHEY, CDR2 SVGAGI. CDR3 bases: TGTGCCAGCAGGGGCGGGGACAGGGAAGCTTTCTTT. Residues: CASRGGDREAFF.

The chain combines TRBV30 with TRBJ1-6; TRBD1 might be the D (6 bases). This CDR3 spans 14 amino acids. Per germline, CDR1 GTSNPN and CDR2 SVGIG (reference sequence). V was cut by 3 bases and J by 2 bases, with 8 bases left in between. CDR3 coding DNA: TGTGCCTGGAGCCGGACAGCCTATAATTCACCCCTCCACTTT. It is translated as CAWSRTAYNSPLHF.

J is TRBJ2-5 and V is TRBV6-5; D is perhaps TRBD1 (6 bases). CDR3 length equals 15 residues. Germline assignment: CDR1 MNHEY and CDR2 SVGAGI. V was pared by 4 bases and J by 3 bases, with 15 bases between. CDR3 bases: TGTGCCAGCAGTTCCGAGGGGGACCGAGAAGAGACCCAGTACTTC. It specifies CASSSEGDREETQYF.

CDR3 sequence: CASSYSLDKANTGELFF. CDR3 in DNA: TGTGCCAGCAGTTACTCGTTAGACAAGGCGAACACCGGGGAGCTGTTTTTT. The V and J genes are TRBV6-2 or TRBV6-3 and TRBJ2-2; D unclear. Trimming removed 0 bases from V and 0 bases from J, with 11 bases in between. Germline CDR1 reads MNHEY; CDR2 reads SVGEGT. The CDR3 loop spans 17 amino acids.

This clone has only a few counts. The chain couples TRBV11-2 to TRBJ2-2; maybe TRBD2 (5 bases). The germline V and J ends were trimmed by 7 bases and 5 bases, with 14 bases remaining between them. Germline loops: CDR1 SGHAT, CDR2 FQNNGV. The CDR3 contains 14 residues. CDR3 DNA: TGTGCCAGCACCCCCGGAGGTAGGACCGGGGAGCTGTTTTTT. It translates to CASTPGGRTGELFF.

The V and J genes are TRBV6-4 and TRBJ1-5, with D perhaps matching TRBD1 (6 bases). V lost 0 bases to trimming and J lost 3 bases, with 12 bases between them. Germline CDR1 is MRHNA and CDR2 is SNTAGT. The CDR3 loop spans 16 amino acids. CDR3 amino acids: CASSDSIRDINQPQHF. CDR3 DNA sequence: TGTGCCAGCAGTGACTCGATACGGGACATCAATCAGCCCCAGCATTTT.

The CDR3 coding sequence is TGTGCCAGCAGCCCCGGGACAGGGTTAAAAGCTTTCTTT. It is translated as CASSPGTGLKAFF. This rearrangement joins TRBV11-3 to TRBJ1-1, with TRBD1 matching over 9 bases. V lost 5 bases and J lost 9; bases outside the gene matches: 7. The CDR3 runs 13 residues. Germline V gene lookup returns CDR1 SGHNT and CDR2 YENEEA. Full variable domain (remainder filled in from reference TRBV11-3 and TRBJ1-1): EAGVVQSPRYKIIEKKQPVAFWCNPISGHNTLYWYLQNLGQGPELLIRYENEEAVDDSQLPKDRFSAERLKGVDSTLKIQPAELGDSAVYLCASSPGTGLKAFFGQGTRLTVV.

The chain carries TRBV5-1 and TRBJ2-6, with TRBD2 as a possible D gene (5 bases). Germline-derived CDR1 and CDR2 are SGHRS and YFSETQ. V dropped 0 bases and J dropped 2 bases, with 9 bases sitting between them. CDR3 length: 16 amino acids. In nucleotides, the CDR3 is TGCGCCAGCAGCTTGGTGACGGGGACTGGGGCCAACGTCCTGACTTTC. Its protein is CASSLVTGTGANVLTF. The whole variable domain, filled in from reference TRBV5-1 and TRBJ2-6, reads KAGVTQTPRYLIKTRGQQVTLSCSPISGHRSVSWYQQTPGQGLQFLFEYFSETQRNKGNFPGRFSGRQFSNSRSEMNVSTLELGDSALYLCASSLVTGTGANVLTFGAGSRLTVL.

The chain couples TRBV2 to TRBJ1-2; no reliable D call. The CDR3 contains 13 residues. Trimming stripped 10 bases from V and 5 bases from J, with 17 bases between. CDR1 and CDR2 from the germline V gene are SNHLY and FYNNEI. CDR3 region: CANNLQQSYGYTF. CDR3 nucleotide sequence: TGTGCCAATAATTTACAGCAGTCTTATGGCTACACCTTC.

This clone was picked up one time. The rearrangement uses TRBV5-4 and TRBJ1-1; the D gene is possibly TRBD1 (5 bases). The CDR3 length is 14 residues. Germline V gene data show CDR1 as SGHNT and CDR2 as YYREEE (reference sequence). The ends were cut back, 3 bases at V and 5 bases at J, with 14 bases in the middle. The CDR3, as DNA: TGTGCCAGCAGCTCCTCAATCGGGGGGACTGAAGCTTTCTTT. The encoded protein is CASSSSIGGTEAFF.

The genes are TRBV5-1 and TRBJ2-1; 8 bases are a match to TRBD2. The V segment lost 2 bases and the J segment 6 bases; nucleotides outside the gene matches: 13. Looked up from germline, CDR1 is SGHRS and CDR2 is YFSETQ. This CDR3 region has 17 residues. The CDR3 here is CASSFDRGLEESNEQFF. DNA for the CDR3: TGCGCCAGCAGCTTTGATAGGGGACTAGAGGAAAGCAATGAGCAGTTCTTC.